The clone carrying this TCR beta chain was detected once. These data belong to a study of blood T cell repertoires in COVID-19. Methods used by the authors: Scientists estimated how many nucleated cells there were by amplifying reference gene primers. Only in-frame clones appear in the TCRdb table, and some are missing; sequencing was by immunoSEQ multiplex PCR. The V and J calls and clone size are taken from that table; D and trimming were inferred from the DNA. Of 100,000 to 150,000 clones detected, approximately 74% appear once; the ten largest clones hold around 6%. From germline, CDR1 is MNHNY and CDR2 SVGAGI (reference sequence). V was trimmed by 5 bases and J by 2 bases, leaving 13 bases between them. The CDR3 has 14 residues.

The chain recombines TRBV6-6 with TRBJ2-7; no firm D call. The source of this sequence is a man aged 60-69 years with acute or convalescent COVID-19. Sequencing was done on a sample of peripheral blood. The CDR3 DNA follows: TGTGCCAGCAGTAGCCACTTAAGAACCTACGAGCAGTACTTC. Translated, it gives CASSSHLRTYEQYF.